The present TCR beta chain was sequenced within a study of shared clonotypes between healthy human individuals. Germline V gives CDR1 SQVTM, CDR2 ANQGSEA. The CDR3 runs to 14 residues. V was trimmed by 7 bases and J by 5 bases, leaving 18 bases between them. As concerns this clone: Its cognate antigen is unknown.

Profiling relied on immunoSEQ multiplex PCR, and the TCRdb table lists in-frame clones only, not all of them. The data contain over 850,000 clones, more than 75% of them seen just once; the ten biggest clones take up approximately 0.52%. General study results and limits: Compared with clonotypes that all four donors shared, non-shared clonotypes had lower generation probabilities.

V and J are TRBV29-1 and TRBJ2-1; D is unclear. The sequenced material came from memory CD4+ T cells from PBMCs. Subset: CD45RA-negative fraction. The TCR comes from a man aged 18 to 30 in good health. Some clones in this sample may be carry-over from other donors' samples. The CDR3 reads CSAHARVPDNEQFF. CDR3 DNA sequence: TGCAGCGCCCATGCTCGGGTACCCGACAATGAGCAGTTCTTC.